The following is a T cell receptor (beta chain) sequence with its context. Its antigen is unknown. TCRdb keeps only in-frame clones here, not all; method: immunoSEQ multiplex PCR. The data contain some 63,000 clones, 70% to 85% of them singletons. The sample comes from a study of vaccination effects on CD4 cells after COVID-19. Study-level information: Two-dose vaccination with either BNT162b2 or mRNA-1273 was given to the participants. Study observations and caveats: Clones that were induced by infection or by vaccine showed marked contraction late after vaccination.

Germline CDR1 and CDR2: KGHSH and LQKENI. This CDR3 spans 14 amino acids. V lost 2 bases to trimming and J lost 1 base, with 7 bases between them. With approximately 9 days of culture completed, CD4+ T cells were isolated. This rearrangement joins TRBV18 to TRBJ2-3; D tentatively fits TRBD1 or TRBD2 (5 bases each). Sample: CD4+ T cells from PBMCs cultured without peptide, taken before COVID-19 vaccination. This receptor was identified in a human donor who had a prior SARS-CoV-2 infection. CDR3 residues: CASSPGTGTDTQYF. The CDR3 nucleotides read TGTGCCAGCTCACCAGGGACGGGCACAGATACGCAGTATTTT.